The T cell receptor (beta chain) under discussion was sequenced for a study of molecular identifiers for immune sequencing clone quantification. The CDR3 contains 17 residues. Remarks on this clonotype: This may be a read error, as it is one base from a much larger clone.

With listed TCR primers and previously described methods, bulk TCR libraries were prepared. TCRdb passed the PCR reads through MiXCR, listing each CDR3 protein once. The data contain under 650,000 distinct CDR3 sequences, just under 20% of them singletons. The sample comprised naive CD8+ T cells from blood, with Jurkat cell RNA spiked in. Sample subset: FACS-sorted CD8+CD4-CCR7+CD45RA+ naive T cells. The receptor comes from a human donor in good health. Some libraries in this study had Jurkat cell RNA spiked in. This chain joins TRBV21-1 and TRBJ1-1; the DNA was not used to check the table's D call, TRBD1. TRBV21-1 is termed a pseudogene. For the CDR3, the DNA is TGTGCCAGCAGCAAAGGGGGGACAGATGAGATGAACGCTGAAGCTTTCTTT. Translated, it gives CASSKGGTDEMNAEAFF.